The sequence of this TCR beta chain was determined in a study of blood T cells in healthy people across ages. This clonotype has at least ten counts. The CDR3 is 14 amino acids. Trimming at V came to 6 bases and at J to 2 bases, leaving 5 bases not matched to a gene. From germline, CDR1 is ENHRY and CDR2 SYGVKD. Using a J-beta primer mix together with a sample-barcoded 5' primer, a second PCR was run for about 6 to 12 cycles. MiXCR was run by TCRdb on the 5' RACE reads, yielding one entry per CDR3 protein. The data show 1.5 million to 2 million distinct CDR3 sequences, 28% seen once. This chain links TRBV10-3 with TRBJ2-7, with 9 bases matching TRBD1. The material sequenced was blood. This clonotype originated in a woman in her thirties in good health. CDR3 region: CAIRSGTGPYEQYF. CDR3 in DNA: TGTGCCATCAGATCCGGGACAGGGCCCTACGAGCAGTACTTC.